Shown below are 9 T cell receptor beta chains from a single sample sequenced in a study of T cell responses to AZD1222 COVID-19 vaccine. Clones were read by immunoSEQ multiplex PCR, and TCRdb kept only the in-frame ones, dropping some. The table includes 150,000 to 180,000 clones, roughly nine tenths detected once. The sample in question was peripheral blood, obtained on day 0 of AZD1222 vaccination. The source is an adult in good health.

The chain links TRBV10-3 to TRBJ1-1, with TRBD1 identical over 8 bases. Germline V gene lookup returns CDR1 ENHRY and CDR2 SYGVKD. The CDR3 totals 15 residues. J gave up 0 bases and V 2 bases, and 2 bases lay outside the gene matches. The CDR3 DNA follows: TGTGCCATCAGTGAGCCGGGACAGGTGAACACTGAAGCTTTCTTT. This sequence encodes CAISEPGQVNTEAFF.

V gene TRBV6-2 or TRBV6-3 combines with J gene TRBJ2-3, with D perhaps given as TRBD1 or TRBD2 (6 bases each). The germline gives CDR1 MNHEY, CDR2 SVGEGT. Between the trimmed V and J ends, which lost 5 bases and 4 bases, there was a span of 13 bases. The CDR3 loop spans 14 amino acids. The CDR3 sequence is CASSRPGGADTQYF. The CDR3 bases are TGTGCCAGCAGTCGTCCCGGGGGCGCAGATACGCAGTATTTT.

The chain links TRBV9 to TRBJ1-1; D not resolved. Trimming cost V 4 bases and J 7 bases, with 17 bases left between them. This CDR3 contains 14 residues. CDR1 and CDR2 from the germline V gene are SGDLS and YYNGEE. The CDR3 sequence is CASSPQSRGSEAFF. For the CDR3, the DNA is TGTGCCAGCAGCCCCCAAAGTAGAGGGAGTGAAGCTTTCTTT.

CDR3: CASSPTGLRQPQHF. The CDR3 DNA sequence: TGTGCCAGCAGCCCGACAGGTTTGAGGCAGCCCCAGCATTTT. This chain joins TRBV7-2 and TRBJ1-5; tentative D call: TRBD1 (6 bases). V lost 5 bases, J lost 7 bases, and 15 bases lay in between. This CDR3 contains 14 residues. CDR1 SGHTA and CDR2 FQGNSA come from the germline V gene.

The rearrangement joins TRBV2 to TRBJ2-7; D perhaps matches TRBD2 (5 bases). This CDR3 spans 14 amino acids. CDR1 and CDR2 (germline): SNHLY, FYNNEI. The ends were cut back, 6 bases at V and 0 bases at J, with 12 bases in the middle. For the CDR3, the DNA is TGTGCCAGCAGAAGGGAGTATAACTCCTACGAGCAGTACTTC. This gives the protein CASRREYNSYEQYF.

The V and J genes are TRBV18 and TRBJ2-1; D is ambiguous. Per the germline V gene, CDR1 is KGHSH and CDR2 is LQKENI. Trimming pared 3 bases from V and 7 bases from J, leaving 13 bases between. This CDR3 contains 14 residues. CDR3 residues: CASSPRAAANEQFF. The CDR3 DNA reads TGTGCCAGCTCACCTCGCGCGGCCGCAAATGAGCAGTTCTTC.

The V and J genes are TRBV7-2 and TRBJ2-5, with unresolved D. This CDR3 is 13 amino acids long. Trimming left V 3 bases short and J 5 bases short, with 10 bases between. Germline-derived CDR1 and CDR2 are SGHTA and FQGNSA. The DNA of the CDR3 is TGTGCCAGCAGCTTCGCGGAGAAGGAGACCCAGTACTTC. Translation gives CASSFAEKETQYF.

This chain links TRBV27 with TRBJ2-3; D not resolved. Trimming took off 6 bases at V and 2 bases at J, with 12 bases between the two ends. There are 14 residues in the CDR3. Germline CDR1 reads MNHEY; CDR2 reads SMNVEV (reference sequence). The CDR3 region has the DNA TGTGCCAGCAGATTTGGGTCTTTCACAGATACGCAGTATTTT. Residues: CASRFGSFTDTQYF.

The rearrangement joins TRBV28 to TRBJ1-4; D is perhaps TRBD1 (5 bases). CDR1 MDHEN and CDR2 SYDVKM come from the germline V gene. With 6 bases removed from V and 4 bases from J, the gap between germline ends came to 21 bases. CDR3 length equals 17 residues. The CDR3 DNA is TGTGCCAGCAGACTTAGGGAAAGCAGGGTTTTTAATGAAAAACTGTTTTTT. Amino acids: CASRLRESRVFNEKLFF.